These 8 T cell receptor beta chains came from one sample sequenced in a study of OX40 agonist ivuxolimab in advanced cancers. The data were produced by immunoSEQ multiplex PCR, yet TCRdb's version contains in-frame clones alone and is incomplete. The sample includes roughly 56,000 clones, 70% to 85% of them seen just once. Sequencing used CD4+ or CD8+ T cells sorted from blood, obtained in a trial of the OX40 agonist ivuxolimab. The receptors were gathered from an adult with an advanced solid tumor such as melanoma, head and neck, liver or kidney cancer.

A note on this clone: Sequence at one end of the junction differs from germline and may be a read error. The chain's CDR3 is CASSPRRGGTGELFF. CDR3 DNA sequence: TGTGCTAGCAGCCCTAGACGGGGGGGCACCGGGGAGCTGTTTTTT. The rearrangement links TRBV7-7 to TRBJ2-2; TRBD2 agrees at 8 bases. Germline CDR1 reads SSHAT; CDR2 reads FNYEAQ (reference sequence). The CDR3 is 15 residues long.

The V gene is TRBV7-2, the J gene TRBJ1-4; D gene ambiguous. The ends were cut back, 2 bases at V and 8 bases at J, with 9 bases in the middle. The germline CDR1 and CDR2 sequences are SGHTA and FQGNSA. The CDR3 totals 13 residues. The CDR3 DNA reads as TGTGCCAGCAGCTTACAGGTCCGGGAAAAACTGTTTTTT. Its translation is CASSLQVREKLFF.

The chain links TRBV5-1 to TRBJ1-2; 8 positions match TRBD1. Trimming cost V 8 bases and J 3 bases; bases outside gene matches: 6. The germline V gene has CDR1 SGHRS and CDR2 YFSETQ. CDR3 length equals 13 residues. The CDR3 loop reads CASRQGIYYGYTF. CDR3 in DNA: TGCGCCAGTAGACAGGGGATCTACTATGGCTACACCTTC.

This rearrangement joins TRBV7-9 to TRBJ2-7, with D uncertain. Germline CDR1 is SEHNR and CDR2 is FQNEAQ (reference sequence). CDR3 length: 13 residues. V was pared by 3 bases and J by 6 bases, with 12 bases between. As DNA, the CDR3 is TGTGCCAGCAGCTTGATAGGGTCTGTCGAGCAGTACTTC. The encoded protein is CASSLIGSVEQYF.

The chain has TRBV7-8 and TRBJ2-3; 13 nucleotides agree with TRBD2. J was trimmed by 3 bases and V by 5 bases; bases with no gene match: 5. The CDR3 spans 16 residues. The germline gives CDR1 SGHVS, CDR2 FQNEAQ. The CDR3 protein is CASSTRTSGSTDTQYF. For the CDR3, the DNA is TGTGCCAGCAGCACTCGGACTAGCGGGAGTACAGATACGCAGTATTTT. Together with reference TRBV7-8 and TRBJ2-3, the CDR3 gives the full variable domain: GAGVSQSPRYKVAKRGQDVALRCDPISGHVSLFWYQQALGQGPEFLTYFQNEAQLDKSGLPSDRFFAERPEGSVSTLKIQRTQQEDSAVYLCASSTRTSGSTDTQYFGPGTRLTVL.

The chain uses TRBV4-1 and TRBJ1-4; D remains ambiguous. Looked up from germline, CDR1 is MGHRA and CDR2 is YSYEKL. Trimming removed 0 bases at V and 2 bases at J, with 10 bases between. There are 16 residues in the CDR3. CDR3 loop: CASSQDRRFTNEKLFF. The CDR3 DNA is TGCGCCAGCAGCCAAGATCGAAGGTTTACTAATGAAAAACTGTTTTTT.

The chain has TRBV4-2 and TRBJ2-2; TRBD2 agrees at 9 bases. Trimming cost V 0 bases and J 10 bases; bases outside gene matches: 12. This CDR3 is 17 amino acids long. CDR1 is LGHNA and CDR2 is YNFKEQ in the germline V gene. The CDR3 spells CASSQDVGLAGSPELFF. CDR3 DNA sequence: TGTGCCAGCAGCCAAGATGTCGGGCTAGCGGGGTCCCCGGAGCTGTTTTTT.

This rearrangement joins TRBV7-2 to TRBJ2-2; D remains ambiguous. V was trimmed by 5 bases and J by 5 bases, leaving 12 bases between them. The CDR3 has 14 amino acids. Germline V gene data show CDR1 as SGHTA and CDR2 as FQGNSA. CDR3 sequence reads: CASSQGIGTGELFF. The CDR3 DNA sequence: TGTGCCAGCAGCCAAGGAATTGGAACCGGGGAGCTGTTTTTT.